This T cell receptor (beta chain) derives from a study of OX40 agonist ivuxolimab in advanced cancers. At the level of the study: Recorded diagnoses for dose-escalation patients were hepatocellular carcinoma, melanoma, renal cell or head and neck cancer. Patients achieving partial responses numbered three: one hepatocellular carcinoma case and two cutaneous melanoma cases.

The CDR3 contains 15 residues. V gave up 2 bases and J gave up 7 bases; unmatched junction bases: 8. Germline CDR1 GTSNPN, CDR2 SVGIG (reference sequence). Assay: immunoSEQ multiplex PCR; the TCRdb copy retains only in-frame clones and omits some. The sample records 25,000 to 30,000 clones, roughly 76% being singletons. Here the sequenced sample was CD4+ or CD8+ T cells sorted from blood, taken in a trial of the OX40 agonist ivuxolimab. This TCR came from an adult with an advanced solid tumor such as melanoma, head and neck, liver or kidney cancer. The chain carries TRBV30 and TRBJ1-4, with 9 bases identical to TRBD1. The CDR3 here is CAWSPQDRGGEKLFF. For the CDR3, the DNA is TGTGCCTGGAGTCCTCAGGACAGGGGAGGTGAAAAACTGTTTTTT.